This is a list of T cell receptor beta chains from one sample in a study of blood T cells in healthy people across ages. TCRdb re-analysed the 5' RACE reads in MiXCR, keeping a single row per CDR3 protein. The table has about 620,000 distinct CDR3 sequences, roughly 20% seen once; the top ten hold about 3.6%. Sequenced sample: blood. These TCRs come from a man between 70 and 80 years old in good health. Each CDR3 is given with its conserved first and last residue. A D gene is named only where the DNA matches it firmly. A row's size may be missing; if present it is once, few, many or a size class.

TRBV6-2/TRBV6-3	NA	TRBJ1-1	NA	TGTGCCAGCAGTTACGCCCCAGGGAACACTGAAGCTTTCTTT	CASSYAPGNTEAFF
TRBV4-3	TRBD2	TRBJ2-7	few	TGCGCCAGCAGCCAAGCCCTCGGGACTAGCGCCAACGAGCAGTACTTC	CASSQALGTSANEQYF
TRBV12-3/TRBV12-4	NA	TRBJ2-5	many	TGTGCCAGCAGTTCATCGGGGCCTCGAGAGACCCAGTACTTC	CASSSSGPRETQYF
TRBV24-1	NA	TRBJ2-1	few	TGTGCCACGGGTGGCGACTACAATGAGCAGTTCTTC	CATGGDYNEQFF
TRBV29-1	TRBD1	TRBJ2-7	NA	TGCAGCGCCCGGGACAGGGGGAACTACGAGCAGTACTTC	CSARDRGNYEQYF
TRBV18	NA	TRBJ2-1	many	TGTGCCAGCTCACCATCGGACAGCTACAATGAGCAGTTCTTC	CASSPSDSYNEQFF
TRBV27	TRBD1	TRBJ1-2	few	TGTGCCAGCAGTGTGGGGACAGGGGGCGACTATGGCTACACCTTC	CASSVGTGGDYGYTF
TRBV20-1	TRBD2	TRBJ2-1	NA	TGCAGTGCTGGGACTAGCGGGAGACTGCTTGAGCAGTTCTTC	CSAGTSGRLLEQFF
TRBV7-2	TRBD2	TRBJ2-1	NA	TGTGCCAGCAGCTTAGGGGCCGCCCGACTAGCGGGGTCCAGTGAGCAGTTCTTC	CASSLGAARLAGSSEQFF
TRBV18	TRBD2	TRBJ2-5	few	TGTGCCAGCTCACCACCGGGACTAGCGGGAGGAGAGACCCAGTACTTC	CASSPPGLAGGETQYF
TRBV3-1	NA	TRBJ2-7	NA	TGTGCCAGCCGTCGGAATCACGAGCAGTACTTC	CASRRNHEQYF
TRBV9	TRBD2	TRBJ2-7	NA	TGTGCCAGCAGCGGCGGACTAGCGGGAGGGCATGAGCAGTACTTC	CASSGGLAGGHEQYF
TRBV9	TRBD2	TRBJ2-1	many	TGTGCCAGCAGCCTTCTTGGGGGGGGCAATGAGCAGTTCTTC	CASSLLGGGNEQFF
TRBV25-1	NA	TRBJ1-1	few	TGTGCCAGCAGTCCCCGGGCAGGGAACACTGAAGCTTTCTTT	CASSPRAGNTEAFF
TRBV4-1	TRBD2	TRBJ2-1	NA	TGCGCCAGCAGTCCTACCTCTAGCGGGAGCCCCACTGAGCAGTTCTTC	CASSPTSSGSPTEQFF
TRBV5-1	TRBD1	TRBJ1-1	few	TGCGCCAGCAGCGAAGGACAGGCCGGCACTGAAGCTTTCTTT	CASSEGQAGTEAFF
TRBV28	NA	TRBJ2-5	few	TGTGCCAGCTGGAAGCGTGGAGACGCCAAAGAGACCCAGTACTTC	CASWKRGDAKETQYF
TRBV27	TRBD1	TRBJ2-1	few	TGTGCCAGCAGTCGGACAGGGAGTATCAATGAGCAGTTCTTC	CASSRTGSINEQFF
TRBV11-2	TRBD2	TRBJ2-7	NA	TGTGCCAGCAGCTTATCCGCTAGCGGGAGTAGCGAGCAGTACTTC	CASSLSASGSSEQYF
TRBV7-2	TRBD2	TRBJ2-3	few	TGTGCCAGCAGCTTAGGGGGGACTAGGGCAGATACGCAGTATTTT	CASSLGGTRADTQYF
TRBV5-6	NA	TRBJ2-5	many	TGTGCCAGCAGCTTGTCTCAGGTGGGAGAGACCCAGTACTTC	CASSLSQVGETQYF
TRBV7-6	NA	TRBJ2-5	NA	TGTGCCAGCAGCTTAGCCCCCTCTAGAGACCAAGAGACCCAGTACTTC	CASSLAPSRDQETQYF
TRBV12-3/TRBV12-4	NA	TRBJ2-1	NA	TGTGCCAGCATGGGGGAGGTCAATGAGCAGTTCTTC	CASMGEVNEQFF
TRBV9	NA	TRBJ2-5	NA	TGTGCCAGCAGCCCAGGGGTGGGGAAAGAGACCCAGTACTTC	CASSPGVGKETQYF
TRBV6-7	TRBD1	TRBJ1-4	NA	TGTGCCAGCAGTAACCCACGACAGGGAAGCAATGAAAAACTGTTTTTT	CASSNPRQGSNEKLFF
TRBV4-3	TRBD2	TRBJ2-3	many	TGCGCCAGCAGCCAAGATGGCGGCGGGAGCAGCACAGATACGCAGTATTTT	CASSQDGGGSSTDTQYF
TRBV29-1	TRBD1	TRBJ1-1	NA	TGCAGCGTTCTAGAGGGGGCAAGGACTGAAGCTTTCTTT	CSVLEGARTEAFF
TRBV7-8	TRBD1	TRBJ1-1	NA	TGTGCCAGCAGATCTGGACAGGGAGGTGAAGCTTTCTTT	CASRSGQGGEAFF
TRBV25-1	NA	TRBJ2-3	NA	TGTGCCAGCAGTGAGCCAGCTCCAGATACGCAGTATTTT	CASSEPAPDTQYF
TRBV7-2	NA	TRBJ2-1	NA	TGTGCCAGCAGCTCCCTGGGTGGGCAGGTCTACAATGAGCAGTTCTTC	CASSSLGGQVYNEQFF
TRBV20-1	NA	TRBJ2-1	few	TGCAGTGCAAGAATACCAACCTACAATGAGCAGTTCTTC	CSARIPTYNEQFF
TRBV20-1	TRBD2	TRBJ2-5	NA	TGCAGTGCTAGAGAAACTAGCGGGGCACAAGAGACCCAGTACTTC	CSARETSGAQETQYF